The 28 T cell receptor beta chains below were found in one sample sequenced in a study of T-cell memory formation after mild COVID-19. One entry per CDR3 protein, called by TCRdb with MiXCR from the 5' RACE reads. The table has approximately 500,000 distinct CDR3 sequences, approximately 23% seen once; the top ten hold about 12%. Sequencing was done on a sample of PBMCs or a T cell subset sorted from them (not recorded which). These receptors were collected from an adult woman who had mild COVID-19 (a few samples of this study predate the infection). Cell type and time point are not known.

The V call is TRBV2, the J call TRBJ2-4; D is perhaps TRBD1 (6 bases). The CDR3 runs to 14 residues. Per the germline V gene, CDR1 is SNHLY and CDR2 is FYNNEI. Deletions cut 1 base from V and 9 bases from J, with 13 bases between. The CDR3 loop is CASSEGGLGGIQYF. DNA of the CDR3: TGTGCCAGCAGTGAAGGGGGCCTAGGGGGCATTCAGTACTTC.

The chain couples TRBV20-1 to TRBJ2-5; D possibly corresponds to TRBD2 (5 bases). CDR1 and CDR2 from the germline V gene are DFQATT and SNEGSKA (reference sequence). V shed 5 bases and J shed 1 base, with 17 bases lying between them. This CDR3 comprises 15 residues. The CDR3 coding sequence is TGCAGTGCTCTCGGACTTACGACGTCCCAAGAGACCCAGTACTTC. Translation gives CSALGLTTSQETQYF.

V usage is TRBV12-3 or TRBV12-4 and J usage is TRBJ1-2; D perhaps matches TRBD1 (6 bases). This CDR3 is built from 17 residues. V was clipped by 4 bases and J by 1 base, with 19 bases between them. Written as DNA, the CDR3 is TGTGCCAGCAGTTCCCTTACGACAGGCCTAATTAACTATGGCTACACCTTC. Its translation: CASSSLTTGLINYGYTF.

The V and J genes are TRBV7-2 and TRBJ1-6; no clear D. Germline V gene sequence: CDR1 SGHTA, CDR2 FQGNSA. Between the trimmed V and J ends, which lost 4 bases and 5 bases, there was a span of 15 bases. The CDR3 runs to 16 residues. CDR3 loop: CASSSQPVGHNSPLHF. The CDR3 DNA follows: TGTGCCAGCAGCTCCCAACCGGTCGGCCATAATTCACCCCTCCACTTT.

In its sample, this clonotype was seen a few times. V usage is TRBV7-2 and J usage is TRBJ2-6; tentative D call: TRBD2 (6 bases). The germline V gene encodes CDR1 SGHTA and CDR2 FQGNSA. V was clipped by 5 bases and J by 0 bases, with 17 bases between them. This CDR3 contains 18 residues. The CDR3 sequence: CASSPLAGLVSGANVLTF. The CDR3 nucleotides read TGTGCCAGCAGCCCTCTTGCGGGATTGGTCTCTGGGGCCAACGTCCTGACTTTC.

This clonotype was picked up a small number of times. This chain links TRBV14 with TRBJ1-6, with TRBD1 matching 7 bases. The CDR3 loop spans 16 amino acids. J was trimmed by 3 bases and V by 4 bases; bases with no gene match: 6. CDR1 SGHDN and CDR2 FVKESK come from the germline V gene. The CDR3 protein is CASSRTGVLYNSPLHF. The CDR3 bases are TGTGCCAGCAGCCGGACAGGTGTACTCTATAATTCACCCCTCCACTTT.

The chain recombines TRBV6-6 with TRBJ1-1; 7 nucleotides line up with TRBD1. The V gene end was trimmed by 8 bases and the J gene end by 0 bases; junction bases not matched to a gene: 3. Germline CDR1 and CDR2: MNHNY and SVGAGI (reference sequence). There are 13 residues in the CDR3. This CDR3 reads CASYQGVNTEAFF. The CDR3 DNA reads TGTGCCAGCTACCAGGGGGTGAACACTGAAGCTTTCTTT.

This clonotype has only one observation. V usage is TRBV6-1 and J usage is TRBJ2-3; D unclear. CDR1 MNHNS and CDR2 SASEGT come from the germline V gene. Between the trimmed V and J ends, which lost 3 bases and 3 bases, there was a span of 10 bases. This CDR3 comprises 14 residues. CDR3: CASSDFVGTDTQYF. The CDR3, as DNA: TGTGCCAGCAGTGATTTCGTGGGGACAGATACGCAGTATTTT.

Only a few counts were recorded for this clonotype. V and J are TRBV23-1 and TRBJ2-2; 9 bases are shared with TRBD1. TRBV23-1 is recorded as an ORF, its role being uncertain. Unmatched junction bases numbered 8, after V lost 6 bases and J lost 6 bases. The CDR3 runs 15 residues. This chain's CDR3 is CASRPGTGRSGELFF. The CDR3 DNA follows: TGCGCCAGCAGACCCGGGACAGGGCGATCCGGGGAGCTGTTTTTT.

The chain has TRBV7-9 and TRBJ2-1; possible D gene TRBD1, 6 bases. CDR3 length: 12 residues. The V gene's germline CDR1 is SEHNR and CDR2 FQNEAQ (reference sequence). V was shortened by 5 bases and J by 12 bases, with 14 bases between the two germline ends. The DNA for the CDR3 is TGTGCCAGCAGCCCTGGACAGATAGGGCAGTTCTTC. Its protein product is CASSPGQIGQFF.

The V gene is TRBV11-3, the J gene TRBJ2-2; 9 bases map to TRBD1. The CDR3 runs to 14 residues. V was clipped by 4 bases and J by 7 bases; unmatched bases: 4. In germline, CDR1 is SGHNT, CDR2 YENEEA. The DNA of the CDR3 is TGTGCCAGCAGCTCCTACAGGGGGCACGGGGAGCTGTTTTTT. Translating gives CASSSYRGHGELFF.

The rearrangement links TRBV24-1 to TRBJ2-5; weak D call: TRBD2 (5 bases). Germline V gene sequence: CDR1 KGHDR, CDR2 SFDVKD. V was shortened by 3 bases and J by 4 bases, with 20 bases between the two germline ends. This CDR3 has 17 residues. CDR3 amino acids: CATSDPTPGAGGETQYF. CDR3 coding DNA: TGTGCCACCAGTGATCCCACGCCAGGCGCGGGTGGAGAGACCCAGTACTTC.

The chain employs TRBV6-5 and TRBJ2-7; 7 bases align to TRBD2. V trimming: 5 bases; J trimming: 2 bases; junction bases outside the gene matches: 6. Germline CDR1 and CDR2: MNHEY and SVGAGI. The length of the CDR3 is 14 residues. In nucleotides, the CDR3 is TGTGCCAGCAGTCCAGGACTAGGACCCTACGAGCAGTACTTC. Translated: CASSPGLGPYEQYF.

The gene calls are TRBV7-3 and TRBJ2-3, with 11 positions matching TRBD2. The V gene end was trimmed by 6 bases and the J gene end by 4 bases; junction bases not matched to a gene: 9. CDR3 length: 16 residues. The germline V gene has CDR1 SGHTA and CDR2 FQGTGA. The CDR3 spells CASSLRLAGSADTQYF. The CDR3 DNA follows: TGTGCCAGCAGTCTCAGACTAGCGGGAAGTGCAGATACGCAGTATTTT.

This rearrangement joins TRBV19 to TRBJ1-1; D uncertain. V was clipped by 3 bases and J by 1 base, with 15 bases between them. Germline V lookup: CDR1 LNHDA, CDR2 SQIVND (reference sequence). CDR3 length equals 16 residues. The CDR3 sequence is CASSIAPWRRNTEAFF. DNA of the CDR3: TGTGCCAGTAGTATTGCCCCTTGGAGGAGGAACACTGAAGCTTTCTTT.

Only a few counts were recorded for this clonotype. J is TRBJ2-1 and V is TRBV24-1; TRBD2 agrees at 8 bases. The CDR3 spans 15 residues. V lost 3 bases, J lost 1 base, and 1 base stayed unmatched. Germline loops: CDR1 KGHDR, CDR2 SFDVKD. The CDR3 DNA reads TGTGCCACCAGTGATATAGCGGGATCCTACAATGAGCAGTTCTTC. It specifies CATSDIAGSYNEQFF.

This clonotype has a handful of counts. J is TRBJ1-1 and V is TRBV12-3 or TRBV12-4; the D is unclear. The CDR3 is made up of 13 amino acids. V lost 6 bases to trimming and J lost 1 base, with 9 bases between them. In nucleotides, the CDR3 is TGTGCCAGCAGATTGACGGAGAACACTGAAGCTTTCTTT. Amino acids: CASRLTENTEAFF.

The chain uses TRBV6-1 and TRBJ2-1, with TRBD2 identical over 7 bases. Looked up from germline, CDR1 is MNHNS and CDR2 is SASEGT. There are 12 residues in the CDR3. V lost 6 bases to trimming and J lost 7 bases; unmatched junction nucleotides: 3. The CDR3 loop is CASRRGDNEQFF. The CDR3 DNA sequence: TGTGCCAGCAGACGGGGGGATAATGAGCAGTTCTTC.

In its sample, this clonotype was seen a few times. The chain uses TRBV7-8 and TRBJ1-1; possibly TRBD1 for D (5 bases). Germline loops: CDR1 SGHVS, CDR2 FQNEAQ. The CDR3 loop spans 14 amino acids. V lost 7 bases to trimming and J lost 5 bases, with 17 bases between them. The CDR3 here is CASNPPGGWTEAFF. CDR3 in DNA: TGTGCCAGCAACCCTCCTGGGGGGTGGACTGAAGCTTTCTTT.

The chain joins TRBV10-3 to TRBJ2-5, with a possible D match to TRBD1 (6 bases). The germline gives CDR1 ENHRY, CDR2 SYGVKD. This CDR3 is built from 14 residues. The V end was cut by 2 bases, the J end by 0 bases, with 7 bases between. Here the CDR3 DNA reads TGTGCCATCAGTGAGGCAGGGGACCAAGAGACCCAGTACTTC. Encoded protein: CAISEAGDQETQYF.

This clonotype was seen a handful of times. CDR3 region: CASSLRGENTGELFF. The CDR3 nucleotides are TGCGCCAGCAGCCTCAGGGGCGAGAACACCGGGGAGCTGTTTTTT. The rearrangement joins TRBV4-1 to TRBJ2-2; D might be TRBD1 (6 bases). Trimming removed 4 bases from V and 1 base from J, with 10 bases in between. The CDR3 runs 15 residues. Germline assignment: CDR1 MGHRA and CDR2 YSYEKL.

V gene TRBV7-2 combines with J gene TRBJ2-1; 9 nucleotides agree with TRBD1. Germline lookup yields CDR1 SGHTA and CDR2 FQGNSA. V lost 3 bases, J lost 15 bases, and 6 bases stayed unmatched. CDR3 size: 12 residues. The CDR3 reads CASSFPGQGPFF. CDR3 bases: TGTGCCAGCAGCTTCCCGGGACAGGGTCCGTTCTTC. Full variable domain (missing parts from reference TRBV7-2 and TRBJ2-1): GAGVSQSPSNKVTEKGKDVELRCDPISGHTALYWYRQSLGQGLEFLIYFQGNSAPDKSGLPSDRFSAERTGGSVSTLTIQRTQQEDSAVYLCASSFPGQGPFFGPGTRLTVL.

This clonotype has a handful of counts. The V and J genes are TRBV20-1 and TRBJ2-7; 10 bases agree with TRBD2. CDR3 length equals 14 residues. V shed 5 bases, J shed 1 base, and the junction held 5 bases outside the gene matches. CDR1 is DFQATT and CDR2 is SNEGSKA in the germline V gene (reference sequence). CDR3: CSAGGLAASYEQYF. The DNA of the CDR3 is TGCAGTGCTGGAGGACTAGCGGCGTCCTACGAGCAGTACTTC.

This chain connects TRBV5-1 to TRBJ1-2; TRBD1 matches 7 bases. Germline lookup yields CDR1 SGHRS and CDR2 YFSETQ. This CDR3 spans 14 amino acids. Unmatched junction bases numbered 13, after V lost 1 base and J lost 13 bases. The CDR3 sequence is CASSLRQGGNGFTF. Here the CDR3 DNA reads TGCGCCAGCAGCTTGCGGCAGGGGGGAAATGGTTTCACCTTC.

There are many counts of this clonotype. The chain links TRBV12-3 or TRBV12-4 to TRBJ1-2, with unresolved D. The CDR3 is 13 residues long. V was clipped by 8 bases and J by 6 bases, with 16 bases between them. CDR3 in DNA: TGTGCCAGCGGGCAAAGGGTGAGAGATGGCTACACCTTC. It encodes CASGQRVRDGYTF.

The chain's CDR3 is CASSRGRRTSSYNEQFF. The CDR3, as DNA: TGTGCCAGCAGCCGGGGCAGGCGGACAAGCTCCTACAATGAGCAGTTCTTC. The V and J genes are TRBV7-9 and TRBJ2-1, with D possibly being TRBD1 or TRBD2 (5 bases each). Germline V gives CDR1 SEHNR, CDR2 FQNEAQ (reference sequence). The CDR3 has 17 residues. The ends were cut back, 5 bases at V and 0 bases at J, with 17 bases in the middle. The whole variable domain, filled in from reference TRBV7-9 and TRBJ2-1, reads DTGVSQNPRHKITKRGQNVTFRCDPISEHNRLYWYRQTLGQGPEFLTYFQNEAQLEKSRLLSDRFSAERPKGSFSTLEIQRTEQGDSAMYLCASSRGRRTSSYNEQFFGPGTRLTVL.

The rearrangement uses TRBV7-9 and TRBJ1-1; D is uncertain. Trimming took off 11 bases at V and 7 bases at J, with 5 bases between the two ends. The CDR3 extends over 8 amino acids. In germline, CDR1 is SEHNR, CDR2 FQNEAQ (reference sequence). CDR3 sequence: CAVVEAFF. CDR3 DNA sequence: TGTGCCGTCGTTGAAGCTTTCTTT.

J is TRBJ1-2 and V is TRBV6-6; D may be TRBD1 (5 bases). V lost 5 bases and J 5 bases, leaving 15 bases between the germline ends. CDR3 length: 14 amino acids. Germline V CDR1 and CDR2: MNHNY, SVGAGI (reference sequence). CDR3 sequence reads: CASSRSDSFYGYTF. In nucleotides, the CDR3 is TGTGCCAGCAGTCGGAGCGACAGTTTTTATGGCTACACCTTC.